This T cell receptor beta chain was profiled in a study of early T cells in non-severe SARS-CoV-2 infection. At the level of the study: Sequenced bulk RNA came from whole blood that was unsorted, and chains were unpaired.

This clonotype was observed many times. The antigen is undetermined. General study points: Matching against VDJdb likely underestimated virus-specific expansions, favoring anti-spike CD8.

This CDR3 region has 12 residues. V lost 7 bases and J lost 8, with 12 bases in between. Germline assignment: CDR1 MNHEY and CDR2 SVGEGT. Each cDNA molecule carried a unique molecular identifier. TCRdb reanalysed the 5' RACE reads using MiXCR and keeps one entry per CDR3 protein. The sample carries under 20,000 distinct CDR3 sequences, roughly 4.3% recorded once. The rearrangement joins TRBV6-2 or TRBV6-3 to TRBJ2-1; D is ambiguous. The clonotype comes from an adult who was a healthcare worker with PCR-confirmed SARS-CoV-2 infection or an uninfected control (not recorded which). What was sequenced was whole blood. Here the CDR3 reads CASITDQDEQFF. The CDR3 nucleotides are TGTGCCAGCATTACAGATCAGGATGAGCAGTTCTTC.